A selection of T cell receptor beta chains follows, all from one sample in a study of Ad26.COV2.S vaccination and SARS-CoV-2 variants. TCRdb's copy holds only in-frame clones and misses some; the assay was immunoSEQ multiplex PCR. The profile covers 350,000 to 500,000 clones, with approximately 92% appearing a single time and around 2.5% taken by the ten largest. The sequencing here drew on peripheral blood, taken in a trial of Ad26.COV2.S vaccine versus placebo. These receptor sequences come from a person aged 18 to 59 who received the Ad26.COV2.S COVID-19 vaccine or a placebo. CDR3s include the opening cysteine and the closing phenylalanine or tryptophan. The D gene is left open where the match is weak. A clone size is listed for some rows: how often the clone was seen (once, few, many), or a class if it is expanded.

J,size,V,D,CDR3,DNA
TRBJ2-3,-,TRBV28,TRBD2,CASSPSGGERDTQYF,TGTGCCAGCAGTCCTAGCGGGGGGGAGCGAGATACGCAGTATTTT
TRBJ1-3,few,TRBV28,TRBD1,CASSYSWDRSSGNTIYF,TGTGCCAGCAGCTACTCCTGGGACAGAAGCTCTGGAAACACCATATATTTT
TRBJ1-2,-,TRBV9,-,CASSAGQYSYGYTF,TGTGCCAGCAGCGCGGGACAATACTCTTATGGCTACACCTTC
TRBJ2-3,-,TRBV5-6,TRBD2,CASSFLAAAKDTQYF,TGTGCCAGCAGCTTCCTAGCGGCGGCAAAAGATACGCAGTATTTT
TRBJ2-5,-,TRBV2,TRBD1,CASSSDRGGETQYF,TGTGCCAGCAGTTCGGACAGGGGAGGTGAGACCCAGTACTTC
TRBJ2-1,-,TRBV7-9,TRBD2,CASSRAGGGNEQFF,TGTGCCAGCAGCCGAGCGGGAGGTGGGAATGAGCAGTTCTTC
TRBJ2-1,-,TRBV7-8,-,CASSPAAYNEQFF,TGTGCCAGCAGCCCAGCGGCCTACAATGAGCAGTTCTTC
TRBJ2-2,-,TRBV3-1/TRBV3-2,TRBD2,CASSRRLAGGQVTGELFF,TGTGCCAGCAGCCGCCGACTAGCGGGGGGGCAGGTTACCGGGGAGCTGTTTTTT
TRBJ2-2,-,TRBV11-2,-,CASSLTWNTGELFF,TGTGCCAGCAGCTTAACATGGAACACCGGGGAGCTGTTTTTT
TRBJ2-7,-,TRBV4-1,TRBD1,CASSRKGQTSSYEQYF,TGCGCCAGCAGCCGGAAGGGACAGACCAGCTCCTACGAGCAGTACTTC
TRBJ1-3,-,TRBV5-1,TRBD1,CASSLLTGGGNTIYF,TGCGCCAGCAGCTTGCTTACAGGGGGCGGAAACACCATATATTTT
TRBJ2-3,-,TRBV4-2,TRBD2,CASSQDASGRWGSTDTQYF,TGTGCCAGCAGCCAAGATGCTAGCGGGAGGTGGGGTAGCACAGATACGCAGTATTTT
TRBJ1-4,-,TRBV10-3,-,CAISDAGTEKLFF,TGTGCCATCAGTGATGCGGGGACTGAAAAACTGTTTTTT
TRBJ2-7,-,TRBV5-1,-,CASSSGAPMPHEQYF,TGCGCCAGCAGCTCGGGGGCCCCGATGCCCCACGAGCAGTACTTC
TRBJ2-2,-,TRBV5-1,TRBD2,CASSFFGAGDYGELFF,TGCGCCAGCAGCTTTTTTGGAGCGGGAGATTACGGGGAGCTGTTTTTT
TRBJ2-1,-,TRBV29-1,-,CSVERTRFGDEQFF,TGCAGCGTTGAAAGGACGCGATTTGGCGATGAGCAGTTCTTC
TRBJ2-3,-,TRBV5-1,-,CASSQPTDTQYF,TGCGCCAGCAGCCAACCGACAGATACGCAGTATTTT